This T cell receptor (beta chain) was obtained from a study of shared clonotypes between healthy human individuals. This CDR3 contains 15 residues. Germline CDR1 is MDHEN and CDR2 is SYDVKM. V shed 3 bases and J 8 bases; nucleotides not matched to a gene: 10. TCRdb's table, derived via immunoSEQ multiplex PCR, lists solely in-frame clones and lacks some. The sample lists 2,500,000 or so clones, 85% to 95% seen once, with 0.37% in the top ten. The V call is TRBV28, the J call TRBJ2-1, with TRBD2 matching over 7 bases. The TCR originated in a man aged 18 to 29 in good health. Some clones in this sample may be carry-over from other donors' samples. Sequencing used naive CD4+ T cells from PBMCs. Indicated subset: CD45RA+ positively selected. CDR3 nucleotides: TGTGCCAGCAGTTTGGGCGGGAGCCGAAACTATGAGCAGTTCTTC. Residues: CASSLGGSRNYEQFF.